A selection of T cell receptor beta chains follows, all from one sample in a study of blood T cell repertoires in COVID-19. The data were produced by immunoSEQ multiplex PCR, yet TCRdb's version contains in-frame clones alone and is incomplete. The sample includes 150,000 to 200,000 clones, roughly four fifths of them seen just once. Sequencing was carried out using peripheral blood. The source of these receptors is a woman in her seventies with COVID-19, enrolled during active disease. Both conserved end residues are part of each CDR3. The order of the fields is J gene, V gene, clone size, D gene, CDR3 DNA, CDR3 protein. The D gene is left open where the match is weak. A row's size may be missing; if present it is once, few, many or a size class.

J gene: TRBJ2-5; V gene: TRBV19; clone size: once; D gene: .; CDR3 DNA: TGTGCCAGTAGTCCCCTCGGTATGGAGACCCAGTACTTC; CDR3 protein: CASSPLGMETQYF
J gene: TRBJ2-1; V gene: TRBV19; clone size: once; D gene: .; CDR3 DNA: TGTGCCAGTAGTATTTACGGGGGAAGGGCAGCTTGGACAGGTAATGAGCAGTTCTTC; CDR3 protein: CASSIYGGRAAWTGNEQFF
J gene: TRBJ2-5; V gene: TRBV19; clone size: .; D gene: TRBD1; CDR3 DNA: TGTGCCAGTAGTCGTACAGGGGGCCAAGAGACCCAGTACTTC; CDR3 protein: CASSRTGGQETQYF
J gene: TRBJ2-7; V gene: TRBV10-3; clone size: .; D gene: .; CDR3 DNA: TGTGCCATCAGTTCCGCGAGCTCCTACGAGCAGTACTTC; CDR3 protein: CAISSASSYEQYF
J gene: TRBJ2-7; V gene: TRBV27; clone size: .; D gene: TRBD2; CDR3 DNA: TGTGCCAGCGGGACTAGCGGGATTAAGCAGTACTTC; CDR3 protein: CASGTSGIKQYF
J gene: TRBJ2-1; V gene: TRBV7-2; clone size: .; D gene: TRBD2; CDR3 DNA: TGTGCTACCCAAACTGGACTAGCGGGTTACAATGAGCAGTTCTTC; CDR3 protein: CATQTGLAGYNEQFF
J gene: TRBJ2-3; V gene: TRBV21-1; clone size: once; D gene: .; CDR3 DNA: TGTGCCAGCAGCGATTGCAAATCCGGGACAGCCACAGATACGCAGTATTTT; CDR3 protein: CASSDCKSGTATDTQYF
J gene: TRBJ2-1; V gene: TRBV5-1; clone size: .; D gene: TRBD2; CDR3 DNA: TGCGCCAGCAGCCCAGGGACTAGCGGGAACCATGAGCAGTTCTTC; CDR3 protein: CASSPGTSGNHEQFF
J gene: TRBJ2-1; V gene: TRBV9; clone size: .; D gene: TRBD2; CDR3 DNA: TGTGCCAGCAGCGTAGGCCGATTAGCGGGAGTTAATGAGCAGTTCTTC; CDR3 protein: CASSVGRLAGVNEQFF
J gene: TRBJ2-3; V gene: TRBV4-3; clone size: .; D gene: .; CDR3 DNA: TGCGCCAGCAGCCAAGACTACACGCGGAGCACAGATACGCAGTATTTT; CDR3 protein: CASSQDYTRSTDTQYF
J gene: TRBJ2-3; V gene: TRBV6-5; clone size: .; D gene: TRBD1; CDR3 DNA: TGTGCCAGCAAGGACAGGGGGGATACGCAGTATTTT; CDR3 protein: CASKDRGDTQYF
J gene: TRBJ2-3; V gene: TRBV15; clone size: once; D gene: TRBD1; CDR3 DNA: TGTGCCACCAGCGGTGTTACAGGGGGAAGCACAGATACGCAGTATTTT; CDR3 protein: CATSGVTGGSTDTQYF
J gene: TRBJ1-2; V gene: TRBV28; clone size: .; D gene: .; CDR3 DNA: TGTGCCAGCAGTTTTAAACAGGGTAATGGCTACACCTTC; CDR3 protein: CASSFKQGNGYTF
J gene: TRBJ2-1; V gene: TRBV29-1; clone size: .; D gene: TRBD2; CDR3 DNA: TGCAGCGTCCAAACCCTAGCGGGACCCCCCACCTACAATGAGCAGTTCTTC; CDR3 protein: CSVQTLAGPPTYNEQFF
J gene: TRBJ1-2; V gene: TRBV3-1/TRBV3-2; clone size: few; D gene: .; CDR3 DNA: TGTGCCAGCAGCCAAGTAGGAGGGATTAACTATGGCTACACCTTC; CDR3 protein: CASSQVGGINYGYTF
J gene: TRBJ1-3; V gene: TRBV19; clone size: few; D gene: .; CDR3 DNA: TGTGCCAGTAGCTCAGGGGATTCTGGAAACACCATATATTTT; CDR3 protein: CASSSGDSGNTIYF
J gene: TRBJ1-3; V gene: TRBV7-2; clone size: .; D gene: TRBD1; CDR3 DNA: TGTGCCAGCAGCTTAGATGGGGGGACAGGGATGAGGGGAAACACCATATATTTT; CDR3 protein: CASSLDGGTGMRGNTIYF
J gene: TRBJ1-2; V gene: TRBV5-1; clone size: .; D gene: .; CDR3 DNA: TGCGCCAGCAGCCCCCCCGAGAGCGTCTATGGCTACACCTTC; CDR3 protein: CASSPPESVYGYTF
J gene: TRBJ2-7; V gene: TRBV9; clone size: .; D gene: TRBD1; CDR3 DNA: TGTGCCAGCAGTACCGGGACAGGGGCCTACGAGCAGTACTTC; CDR3 protein: CASSTGTGAYEQYF
J gene: TRBJ2-3; V gene: TRBV24-1; clone size: .; D gene: TRBD2; CDR3 DNA: TGTGCCACCAGTGACCTCCGGGGAGGGAACACAGATACGCAGTATTTT; CDR3 protein: CATSDLRGGNTDTQYF
J gene: TRBJ2-5; V gene: TRBV27; clone size: .; D gene: TRBD1; CDR3 DNA: TGTGCCAGCAGTGGGACAGGGCTCGGGGAGACCCAGTACTTC; CDR3 protein: CASSGTGLGETQYF
J gene: TRBJ2-2; V gene: TRBV18; clone size: .; D gene: TRBD2; CDR3 DNA: TGTGCCAGCTCCCCCTTCACTTTAACGGGAGGACCGAACACCGGGGAGCTGTTTTTT; CDR3 protein: CASSPFTLTGGPNTGELFF
J gene: TRBJ2-3; V gene: TRBV6-6; clone size: .; D gene: TRBD2; CDR3 DNA: TGTGCCAGCAGTTACCCGGGACTAGCCGGGGGAGATACGCAGTATTTT; CDR3 protein: CASSYPGLAGGDTQYF
J gene: TRBJ2-2; V gene: TRBV19; clone size: .; D gene: .; CDR3 DNA: TGTGCCAGTAGTTGGCGGACCGGGGAGCTGTTTTTT; CDR3 protein: CASSWRTGELFF
J gene: TRBJ1-3; V gene: TRBV3-1/TRBV3-2; clone size: .; D gene: .; CDR3 DNA: TGTGCCAGCAGCCAACCCACAGGTACTTCCTCTGGAAACACCATATATTTT; CDR3 protein: CASSQPTGTSSGNTIYF
J gene: TRBJ2-7; V gene: TRBV30; clone size: .; D gene: .; CDR3 DNA: TGTGCCTGGAGTGTACTCCGGTCCTACGAGCAGTACTTC; CDR3 protein: CAWSVLRSYEQYF
J gene: TRBJ2-7; V gene: TRBV11-2; clone size: .; D gene: TRBD1; CDR3 DNA: TGTGCCAGCAGCCTTCGACAGGGGAACGAGCAGTACTTC; CDR3 protein: CASSLRQGNEQYF
J gene: TRBJ2-3; V gene: TRBV14; clone size: .; D gene: .; CDR3 DNA: TGTGCCAGCAGCCAAGTTCTGTATACGCAGTATTTT; CDR3 protein: CASSQVLYTQYF
J gene: TRBJ2-3; V gene: TRBV9; clone size: .; D gene: TRBD2; CDR3 DNA: TGTGCCAGCAGCGTAGTTGGCGGGAGGGGCACAGATACGCAGTATTTT; CDR3 protein: CASSVVGGRGTDTQYF
J gene: TRBJ2-3; V gene: TRBV27; clone size: .; D gene: .; CDR3 DNA: TGTGCCAGCGCGATGAGGAGGACAGATACGCAGTATTTT; CDR3 protein: CASAMRRTDTQYF
J gene: TRBJ1-1; V gene: TRBV5-1; clone size: .; D gene: TRBD1; CDR3 DNA: TGCGCCAGCAGCTTGCGCCAGGGGGACACTGAAGCTTTCTTT; CDR3 protein: CASSLRQGDTEAFF
J gene: TRBJ2-3; V gene: TRBV28; clone size: .; D gene: TRBD2; CDR3 DNA: TGTGCCAGTCAGACTAGCGGGAGCACAGATACGCAGTATTTT; CDR3 protein: CASQTSGSTDTQYF
J gene: TRBJ1-2; V gene: TRBV19; clone size: .; D gene: TRBD1; CDR3 DNA: TGTGCCAGTAGTTGGACAGGGGGCACCTATGGCTACACCTTC; CDR3 protein: CASSWTGGTYGYTF
J gene: TRBJ2-7; V gene: TRBV6-5; clone size: .; D gene: TRBD2; CDR3 DNA: TGTGCCAGCAGTTACAGGCGGGAGCCCCACGAGCAGTACTTC; CDR3 protein: CASSYRREPHEQYF
J gene: TRBJ2-1; V gene: TRBV11-2; clone size: once; D gene: TRBD2; CDR3 DNA: TGTGCCAGCAGCTTAGAGACGGGGGGAGGTCTTAATGAGCAGTTCTTC; CDR3 protein: CASSLETGGGLNEQFF
J gene: TRBJ2-5; V gene: TRBV13; clone size: .; D gene: TRBD2; CDR3 DNA: TGTGCCAGCAGCTTAAGACTAGCGGGTTCGGAGACCCAGTACTTC; CDR3 protein: CASSLRLAGSETQYF
J gene: TRBJ2-5; V gene: TRBV6-6; clone size: .; D gene: .; CDR3 DNA: TGTGCCAGCAGTTTAGAAGAGACCCAGTACTTC; CDR3 protein: CASSLEETQYF